This TCR beta chain was profiled in a study of T cells after yellow fever vaccination. Study-wide findings and caveats: Some clonotypes, a small share, were shared between CD4 and CD8 compartments. Most clones from primary vaccination resurfaced after the booster (roughly 96% CD4, approximately 88% CD8). Contamination by abundant bulk-population clonotypes could be present in FACS-sorted repertoires.

Trimming stripped 4 bases from V and 2 bases from J, with 10 bases between. Germline CDR1 and CDR2: SGHKS and YYEKEE (reference sequence). The length of the CDR3 is 15 residues. Regarding this clonotype: Its specificity is not known.

Researchers made TCR cDNA using 5'RACE template switching, and this step added a universal primer site and UMIs. TCRdb re-analysed the 5' RACE reads in MiXCR, keeping a single row per CDR3 protein. The data contain 120,000 to 150,000 distinct CDR3 sequences, less than 9.5% of them singletons. The sample consisted of CD4+ T cells sorted from PBMCs, taken 5 days after the yellow fever booster vaccination. The sequence was collected from a man aged 30 to 39 who received the YFV17D yellow fever vaccine. This chain joins TRBV5-5 and TRBJ2-6; no definite D call. CDR3 bases: TGTGCCAGCAGCCGCGCGCTCCCTGGGGCCAACGTCCTGACTTTC. It encodes CASSRALPGANVLTF.